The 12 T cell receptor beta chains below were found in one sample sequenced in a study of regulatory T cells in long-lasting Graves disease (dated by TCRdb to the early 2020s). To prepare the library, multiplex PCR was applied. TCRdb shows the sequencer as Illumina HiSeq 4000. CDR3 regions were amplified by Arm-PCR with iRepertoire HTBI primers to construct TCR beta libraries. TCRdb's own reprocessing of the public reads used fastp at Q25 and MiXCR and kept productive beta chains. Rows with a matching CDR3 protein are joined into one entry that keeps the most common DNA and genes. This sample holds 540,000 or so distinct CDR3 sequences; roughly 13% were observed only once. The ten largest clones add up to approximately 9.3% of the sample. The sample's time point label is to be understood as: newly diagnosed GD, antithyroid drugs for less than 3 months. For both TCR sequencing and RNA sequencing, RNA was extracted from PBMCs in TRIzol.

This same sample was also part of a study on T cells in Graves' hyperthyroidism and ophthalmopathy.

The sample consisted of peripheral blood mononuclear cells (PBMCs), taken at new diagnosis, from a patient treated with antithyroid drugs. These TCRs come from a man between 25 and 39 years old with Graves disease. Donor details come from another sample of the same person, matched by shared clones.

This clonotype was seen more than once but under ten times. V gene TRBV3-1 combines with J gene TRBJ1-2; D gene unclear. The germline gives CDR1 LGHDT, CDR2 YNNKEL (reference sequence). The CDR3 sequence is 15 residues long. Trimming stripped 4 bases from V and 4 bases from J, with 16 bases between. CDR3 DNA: TGTGCCAGCAGCCCGACATCAGTTGGGAGCTATGGCTACACCTTC. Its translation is CASSPTSVGSYGYTF.

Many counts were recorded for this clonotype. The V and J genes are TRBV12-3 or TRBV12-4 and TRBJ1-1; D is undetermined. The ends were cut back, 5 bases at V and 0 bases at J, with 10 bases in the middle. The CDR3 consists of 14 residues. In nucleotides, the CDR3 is TGTGCCAGCAGTCCGCTCGCCGTGAACACTGAAGCTTTCTTT. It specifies CASSPLAVNTEAFF.

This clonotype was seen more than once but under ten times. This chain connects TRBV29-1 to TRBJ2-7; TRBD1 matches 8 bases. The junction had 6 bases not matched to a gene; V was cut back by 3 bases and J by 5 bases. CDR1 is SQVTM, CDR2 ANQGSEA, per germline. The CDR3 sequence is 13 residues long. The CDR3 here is CSVESGQANEQYF. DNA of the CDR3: TGCAGCGTTGAGTCGGGACAGGCGAACGAGCAGTACTTC.

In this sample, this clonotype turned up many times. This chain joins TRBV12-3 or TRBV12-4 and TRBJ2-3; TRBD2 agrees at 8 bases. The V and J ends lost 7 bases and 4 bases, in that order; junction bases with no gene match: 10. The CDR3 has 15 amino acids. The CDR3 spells CASTTGGGASDTQYF. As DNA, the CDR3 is TGTGCCAGCACCACCGGGGGGGGGGCGTCAGATACGCAGTATTTT.

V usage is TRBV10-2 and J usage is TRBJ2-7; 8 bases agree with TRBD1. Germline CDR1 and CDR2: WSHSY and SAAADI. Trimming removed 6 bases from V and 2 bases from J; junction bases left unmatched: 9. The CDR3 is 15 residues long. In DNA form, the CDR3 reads TGCGCCAGCAGAGCTTTTGGACAGGGCGCCTACGAGCAGTACTTC. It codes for CASRAFGQGAYEQYF.

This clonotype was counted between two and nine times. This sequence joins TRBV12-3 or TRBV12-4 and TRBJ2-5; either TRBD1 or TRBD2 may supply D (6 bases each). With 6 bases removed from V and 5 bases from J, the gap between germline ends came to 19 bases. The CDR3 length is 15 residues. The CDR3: CASRADSQGRETQYF. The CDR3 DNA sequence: TGTGCCAGCAGGGCGGACAGCCAGGGGAGGGAGACCCAGTACTTC.

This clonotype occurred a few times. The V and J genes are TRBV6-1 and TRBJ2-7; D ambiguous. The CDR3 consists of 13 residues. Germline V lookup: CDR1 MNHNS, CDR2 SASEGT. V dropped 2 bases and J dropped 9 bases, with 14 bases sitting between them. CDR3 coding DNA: TGTGCCAGCAGTGAAATCTGGGGATATGGGCAGTACTTC. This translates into CASSEIWGYGQYF.

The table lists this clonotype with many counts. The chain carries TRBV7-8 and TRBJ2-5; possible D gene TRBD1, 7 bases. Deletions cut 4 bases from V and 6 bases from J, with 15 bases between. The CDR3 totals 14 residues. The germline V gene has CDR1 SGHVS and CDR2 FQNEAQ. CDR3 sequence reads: CASSSKGGGKTQYF. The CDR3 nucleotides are TGTGCCAGCAGCTCTAAAGGGGGCGGGAAGACCCAGTACTTC.

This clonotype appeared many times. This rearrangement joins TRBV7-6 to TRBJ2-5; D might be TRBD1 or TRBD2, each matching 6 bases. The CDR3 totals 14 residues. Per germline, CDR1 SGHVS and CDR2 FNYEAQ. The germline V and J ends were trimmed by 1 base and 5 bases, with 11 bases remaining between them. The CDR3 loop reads CASSLEGGLETQYF. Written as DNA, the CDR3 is TGTGCCAGCAGCTTAGAAGGGGGGCTTGAGACCCAGTACTTC.

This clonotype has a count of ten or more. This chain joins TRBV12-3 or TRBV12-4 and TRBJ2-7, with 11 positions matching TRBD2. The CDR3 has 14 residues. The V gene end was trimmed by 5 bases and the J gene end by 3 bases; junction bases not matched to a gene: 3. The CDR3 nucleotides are TGTGCCAGCAGTCAACTAGCGGGGGTCTACGAGCAGTACTTC. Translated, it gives CASSQLAGVYEQYF.

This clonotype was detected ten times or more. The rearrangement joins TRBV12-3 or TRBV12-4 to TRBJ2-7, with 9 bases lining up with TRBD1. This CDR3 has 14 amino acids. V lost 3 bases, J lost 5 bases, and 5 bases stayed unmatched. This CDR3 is CASSLVQGAHEQYF. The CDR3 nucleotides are TGTGCCAGCAGTTTGGTACAGGGGGCTCACGAGCAGTACTTC.

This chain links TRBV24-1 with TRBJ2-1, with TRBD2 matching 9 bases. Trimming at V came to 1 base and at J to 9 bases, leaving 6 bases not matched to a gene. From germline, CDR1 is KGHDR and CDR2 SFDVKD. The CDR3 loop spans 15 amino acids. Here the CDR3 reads CATSDLGREGGEQFF. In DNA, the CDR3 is TGTGCCACCAGTGATTTAGGGCGGGAGGGCGGTGAGCAGTTCTTC.